This T cell receptor (beta chain) was identified during a study of blood T cell repertoires in COVID-19. Turning to the study itself: Sites across the United States, Italy and Spain contributed samples from acute and convalescent COVID-19. T cells, B-cell-depleted T cells, or PBMCs supplied cDNA or gDNA.

The method was immunoSEQ multiplex PCR; TCRdb's version includes in-frame clones alone and lacks a portion of them. The repertoire holds approximately 270,000 clones, with approximately 90% as singletons. From germline, CDR1 is MRHNA and CDR2 SNTAGT. The CDR3 runs to 14 residues. V was shortened by 4 bases and J by 6 bases, with 13 bases between the two germline ends. The chain couples TRBV6-4 to TRBJ2-1, with D tentatively TRBD1 (6 bases). This clonotype was obtained from a man in his forties who had been exposed to COVID-19. The sequencing sample was made of PBMCs or T cells enriched from blood (not recorded which). The CDR3 coding sequence is TGTGCCAGCAGTGGGGGGCAGGGGTCCAATGAGCAGTTCTTC. It specifies CASSGGQGSNEQFF.